Here is one TCR beta chain with its context. The source of the sample is a study of blood T cell repertoires in COVID-19. Study-level information: Nucleic acid was either cDNA or gDNA, and it came from T cells, B-cell-depleted T cells, or PBMCs.

Assay used: immunoSEQ multiplex PCR; TCRdb lists only in-frame clones, some missing. The sample consists of roughly 57,000 clones, more than 70% of them appearing once. This CDR3 has 14 residues. V lost 5 bases and J lost 8, with 16 bases in between. Germline CDR1 and CDR2: LNHDA and SQIVND (reference sequence). The chain combines TRBV19 with TRBJ2-1; TRBD1 is a possible D gene (5 bases). The sequence came from a man in his 60s with active or convalescent COVID-19. Sample: peripheral blood. The CDR3 loop reads CASSLRSRDDEQFF. CDR3 DNA: TGTGCCAGTAGTCTTCGGTCCAGGGATGATGAGCAGTTCTTC.